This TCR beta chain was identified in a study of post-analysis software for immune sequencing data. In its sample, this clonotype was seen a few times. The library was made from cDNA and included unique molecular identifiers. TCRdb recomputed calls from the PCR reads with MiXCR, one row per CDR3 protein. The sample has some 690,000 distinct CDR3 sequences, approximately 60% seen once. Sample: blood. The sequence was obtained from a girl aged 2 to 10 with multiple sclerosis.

The CDR3 is CASSWGQGLYEQYF. The CDR3 nucleotides are TGTGCCAGCAGCTGGGGACAGGGACTCTACGAGCAGTACTTC. The chain carries TRBV11-2 and TRBJ2-7; 9 positions match TRBD1. CDR1 is SGHAT and CDR2 is FQNNGV in the germline V gene. Trimming removed 4 bases from V and 3 bases from J; junction bases left unmatched: 4. CDR3 length: 14 residues. The full variable domain, in which reference TRBV11-2 and TRBJ2-7 provide the parts outside the CDR3, is EAGVAQSPRYKIIEKRQSVAFWCNPISGHATLYWYQQILGQGPKLLIQFQNNGVVDDSQLPKDRFSAERLKGVDSTLKIQPAKLEDSAVYLCASSWGQGLYEQYFGPGTRLTVT.